This T cell receptor (beta chain) is drawn from a study of Ad26.COV2.S vaccination and SARS-CoV-2 variants. Across the whole study: The vaccine Ad26.COV2.S was put into the muscle once, or twice with 56 days between.

This clone was picked up a small number of times. This sample's treatment: some 19 received Ad26.COV2.S at low or high dose, single or two shots; 5 received placebo; per-sample allocation not given. Sampling happened 63 days after the first vaccine or placebo injection. CDR3 size: 12 residues. Trimming removed 0 bases at V and 4 bases at J, with 6 bases between. Germline values: CDR1 GTSNPN, CDR2 SVGIG (reference sequence). Generated by immunoSEQ multiplex PCR, the TCRdb table keeps only in-frame clones and is missing some. The sample holds approximately 420,000 clones; approximately 90% are singletons and the top ten take less than 4%.

The chain joins TRBV30 to TRBJ2-5; D is possibly TRBD2 (5 bases). The sequence was collected from a person between 18 and 65 years old who received the Ad26.COV2.S COVID-19 vaccine or a placebo. The sample consisted of peripheral blood, taken in a trial of Ad26.COV2.S vaccine versus placebo. The CDR3 nucleotides read TGTGCCTGGAGTGTACTAGGAGAGACCCAGTACTTC. As protein: CAWSVLGETQYF.